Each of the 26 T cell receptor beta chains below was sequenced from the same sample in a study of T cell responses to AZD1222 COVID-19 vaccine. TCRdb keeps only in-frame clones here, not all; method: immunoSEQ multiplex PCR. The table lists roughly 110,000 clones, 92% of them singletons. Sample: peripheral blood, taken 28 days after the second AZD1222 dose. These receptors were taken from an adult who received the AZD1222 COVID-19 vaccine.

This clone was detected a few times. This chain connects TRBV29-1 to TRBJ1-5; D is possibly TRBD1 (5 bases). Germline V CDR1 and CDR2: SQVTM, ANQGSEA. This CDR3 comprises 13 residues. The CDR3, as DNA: TGCGCCCCTCGGAGGGGCCTCAATCAGCCCCAGCATTTT. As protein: CAPRRGLNQPQHF.

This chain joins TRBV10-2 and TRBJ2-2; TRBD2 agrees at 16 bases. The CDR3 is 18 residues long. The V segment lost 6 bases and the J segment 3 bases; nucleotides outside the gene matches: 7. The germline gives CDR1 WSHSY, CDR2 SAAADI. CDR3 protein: CASRGLAGGPRDTGELFF. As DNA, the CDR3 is TGCGCCAGCAGGGGACTAGCGGGGGGGCCTCGAGACACCGGGGAGCTGTTTTTT.

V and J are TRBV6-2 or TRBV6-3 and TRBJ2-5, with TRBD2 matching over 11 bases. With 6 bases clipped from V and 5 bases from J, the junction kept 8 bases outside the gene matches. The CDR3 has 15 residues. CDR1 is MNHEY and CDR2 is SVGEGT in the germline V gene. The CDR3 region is CASSPIAGGMETQYF. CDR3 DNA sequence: TGTGCCAGCAGCCCTATAGCGGGGGGGATGGAGACCCAGTACTTC.

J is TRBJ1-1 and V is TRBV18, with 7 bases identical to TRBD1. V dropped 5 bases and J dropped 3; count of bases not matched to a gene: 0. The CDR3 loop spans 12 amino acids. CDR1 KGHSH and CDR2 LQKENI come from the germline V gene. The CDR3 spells CASSDRDTEAFF. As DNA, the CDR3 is TGTGCCAGCTCAGACAGGGACACTGAAGCTTTCTTT.

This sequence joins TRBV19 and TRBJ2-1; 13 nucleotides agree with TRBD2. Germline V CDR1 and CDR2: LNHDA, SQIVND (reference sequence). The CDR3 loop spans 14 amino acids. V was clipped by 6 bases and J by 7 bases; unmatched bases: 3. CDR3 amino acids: CASSPGLAGNEQFF. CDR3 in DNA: TGTGCCAGTAGCCCGGGACTAGCGGGAAATGAGCAGTTCTTC.

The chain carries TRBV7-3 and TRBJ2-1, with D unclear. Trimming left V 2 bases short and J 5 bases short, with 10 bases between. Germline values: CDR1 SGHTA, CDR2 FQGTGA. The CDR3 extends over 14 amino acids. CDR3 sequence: CASSLGRANNEQFF. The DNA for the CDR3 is TGTGCCAGCAGCTTAGGGCGAGCTAACAATGAGCAGTTCTTC.

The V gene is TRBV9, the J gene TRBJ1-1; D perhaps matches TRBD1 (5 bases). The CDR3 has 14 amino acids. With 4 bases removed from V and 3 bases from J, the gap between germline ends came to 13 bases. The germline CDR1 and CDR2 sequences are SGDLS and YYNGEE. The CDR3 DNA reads TGTGCCAGCAGCTACGGGGGGGAGTACACTGAAGCTTTCTTT. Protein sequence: CASSYGGEYTEAFF.

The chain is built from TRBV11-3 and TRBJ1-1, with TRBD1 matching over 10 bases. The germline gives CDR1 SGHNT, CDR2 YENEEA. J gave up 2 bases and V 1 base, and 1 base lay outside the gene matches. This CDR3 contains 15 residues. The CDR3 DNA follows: TGTGCCAGCAGCTTAGGACAGGGGGCAAACACTGAAGCTTTCTTT. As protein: CASSLGQGANTEAFF.

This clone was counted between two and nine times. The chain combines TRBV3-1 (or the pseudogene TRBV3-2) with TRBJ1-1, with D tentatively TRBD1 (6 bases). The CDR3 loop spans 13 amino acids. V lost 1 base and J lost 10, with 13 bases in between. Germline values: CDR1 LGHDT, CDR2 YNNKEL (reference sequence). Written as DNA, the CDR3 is TGTGCCAGCAGCCAAGCCCAAACCAGGGGAGCTTTCTTT. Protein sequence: CASSQAQTRGAFF.

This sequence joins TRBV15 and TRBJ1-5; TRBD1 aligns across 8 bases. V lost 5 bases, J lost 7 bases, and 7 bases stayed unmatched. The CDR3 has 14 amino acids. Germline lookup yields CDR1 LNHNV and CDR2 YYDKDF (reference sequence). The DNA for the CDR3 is TGTGCCACCAGCGCAGGGGGCGCGAACCAGCCCCAGCATTTT. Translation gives CATSAGGANQPQHF.

The CDR3 sequence: CASSSDTLGPPPYTGELFF. The CDR3 DNA reads TGTGCCAGCAGTTCCGATACCCTGGGACCTCCACCGTACACCGGGGAGCTGTTTTTT. This sequence joins TRBV28 and TRBJ2-2; D might be TRBD1 or TRBD2, each matching 5 bases. V lost 4 bases to trimming and J lost 3 bases, with 24 bases between them. The CDR3 spans 19 residues. Germline CDR1 reads MDHEN; CDR2 reads SYDVKM.

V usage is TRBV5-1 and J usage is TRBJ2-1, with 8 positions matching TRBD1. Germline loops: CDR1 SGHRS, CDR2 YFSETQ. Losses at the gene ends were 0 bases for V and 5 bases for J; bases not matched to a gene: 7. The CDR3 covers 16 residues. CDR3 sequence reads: CASSLAIWTGNNEQFF. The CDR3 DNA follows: TGCGCCAGCAGCTTGGCCATTTGGACAGGGAACAATGAGCAGTTCTTC.

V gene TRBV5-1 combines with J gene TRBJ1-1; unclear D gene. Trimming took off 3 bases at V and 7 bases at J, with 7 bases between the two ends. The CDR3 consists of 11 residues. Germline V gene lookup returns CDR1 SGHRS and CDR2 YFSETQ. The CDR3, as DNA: TGCGCCAGCAGCTCAAAAGGTGAAGCTTTCTTT. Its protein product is CASSSKGEAFF.

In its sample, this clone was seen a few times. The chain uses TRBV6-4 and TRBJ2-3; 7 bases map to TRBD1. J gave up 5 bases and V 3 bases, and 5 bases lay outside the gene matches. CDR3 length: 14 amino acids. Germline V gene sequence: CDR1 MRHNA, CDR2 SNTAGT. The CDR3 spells CASSEAGGEDTQYF. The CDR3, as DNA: TGTGCCAGCAGTGAGGCAGGGGGAGAAGATACGCAGTATTTT.

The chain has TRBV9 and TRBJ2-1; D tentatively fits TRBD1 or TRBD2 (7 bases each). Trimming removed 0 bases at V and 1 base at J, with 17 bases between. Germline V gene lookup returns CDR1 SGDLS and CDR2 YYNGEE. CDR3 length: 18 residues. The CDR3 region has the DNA TGTGCCAGCAGCGTAGCTCTGCAGGGGGGGATGTCCTACAATGAGCAGTTCTTC. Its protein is CASSVALQGGMSYNEQFF.

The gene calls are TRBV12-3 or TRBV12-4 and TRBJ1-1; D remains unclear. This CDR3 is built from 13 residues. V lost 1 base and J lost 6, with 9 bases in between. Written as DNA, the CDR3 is TGTGCCAGCAGTTTAGATGCGGGTGCTGAAGCTTTCTTT. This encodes CASSLDAGAEAFF.

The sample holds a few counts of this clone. CDR3 sequence (DNA): TGTGCCAGCAGCTTAGTTGCAGAGACCCAGTACTTC. This sequence encodes CASSLVAETQYF. This chain links TRBV7-9 with TRBJ2-5; D remains ambiguous. Germline V lookup: CDR1 SEHNR, CDR2 FQNEAQ (reference sequence). Trimming removed 1 base at V and 4 bases at J, with 4 bases between. CDR3 length: 12 amino acids.

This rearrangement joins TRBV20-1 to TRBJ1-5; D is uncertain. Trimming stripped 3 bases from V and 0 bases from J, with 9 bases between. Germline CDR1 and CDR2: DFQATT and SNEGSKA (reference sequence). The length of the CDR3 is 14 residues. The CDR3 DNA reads TGCAGTGCTAGTTTAGGAGATAGCAATCAGCCCCAGCATTTT. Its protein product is CSASLGDSNQPQHF.

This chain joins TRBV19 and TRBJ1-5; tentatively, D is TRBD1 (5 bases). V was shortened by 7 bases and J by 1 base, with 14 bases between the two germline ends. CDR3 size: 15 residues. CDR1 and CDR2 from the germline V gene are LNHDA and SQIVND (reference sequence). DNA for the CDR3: TGTGCCAGTACCCAAGAGGGGTTAAGCAATCAGCCCCAGCATTTT. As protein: CASTQEGLSNQPQHF.

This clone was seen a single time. In nucleotides, the CDR3 is TGTGCCTGGAGTGATTCACCAAACACCGGGGAGCTGTTTTTT. Translation gives CAWSDSPNTGELFF. The V call is TRBV30, the J call TRBJ2-2; D remains ambiguous. V lost 1 base and J lost 2, with 8 bases in between. Germline lookup yields CDR1 GTSNPN and CDR2 SVGIG (reference sequence). The CDR3 covers 14 residues.

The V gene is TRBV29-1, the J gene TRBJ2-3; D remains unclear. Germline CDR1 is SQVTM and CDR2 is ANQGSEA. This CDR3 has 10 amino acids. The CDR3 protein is CSYKRDTQYF. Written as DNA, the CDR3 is TGCAGTTATAAACGAGATACGCAGTATTTT.

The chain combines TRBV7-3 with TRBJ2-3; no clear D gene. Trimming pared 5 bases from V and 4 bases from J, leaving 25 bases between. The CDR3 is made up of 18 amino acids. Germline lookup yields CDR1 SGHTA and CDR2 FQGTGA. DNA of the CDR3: TGTGCCAGCAGCCCAACCCCCGCTGGGGTGTTATTCCCAGATACGCAGTATTTT. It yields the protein CASSPTPAGVLFPDTQYF.

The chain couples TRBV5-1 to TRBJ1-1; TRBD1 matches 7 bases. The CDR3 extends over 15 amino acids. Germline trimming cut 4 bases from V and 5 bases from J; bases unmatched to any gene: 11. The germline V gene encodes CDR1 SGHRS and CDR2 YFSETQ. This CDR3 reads CASSPDRPGRTEAFF. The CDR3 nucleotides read TGCGCCAGCAGCCCGGACAGGCCTGGAAGGACTGAAGCTTTCTTT. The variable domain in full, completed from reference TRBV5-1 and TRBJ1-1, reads KAGVTQTPRYLIKTRGQQVTLSCSPISGHRSVSWYQQTPGQGLQFLFEYFSETQRNKGNFPGRFSGRQFSNSRSEMNVSTLELGDSALYLCASSPDRPGRTEAFFGQGTRLTVV.

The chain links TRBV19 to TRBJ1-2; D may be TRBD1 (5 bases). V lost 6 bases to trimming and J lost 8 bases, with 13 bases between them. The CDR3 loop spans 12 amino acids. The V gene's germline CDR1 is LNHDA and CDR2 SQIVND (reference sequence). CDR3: CASSPQGGGYTF. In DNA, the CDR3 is TGTGCCAGTAGCCCCCAGGGAGGGGGCTACACCTTC.

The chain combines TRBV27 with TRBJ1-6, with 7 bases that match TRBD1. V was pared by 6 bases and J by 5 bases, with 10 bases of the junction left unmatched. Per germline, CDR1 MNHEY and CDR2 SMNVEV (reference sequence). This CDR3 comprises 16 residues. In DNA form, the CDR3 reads TGTGCCAGCAGAGTAAAATCCGGGACAGATAATTCACCCCTCCACTTT. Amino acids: CASRVKSGTDNSPLHF.

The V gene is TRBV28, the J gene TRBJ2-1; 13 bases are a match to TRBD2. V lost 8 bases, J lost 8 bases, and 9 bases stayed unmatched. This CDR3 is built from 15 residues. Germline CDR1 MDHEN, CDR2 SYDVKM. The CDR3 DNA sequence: TGTGCCAGCGGAGGGGGGACTAGCGGGGTCGATGAGCAGTTCTTC. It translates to CASGGGTSGVDEQFF. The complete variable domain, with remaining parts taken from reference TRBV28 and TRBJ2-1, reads DVKVTQSSRYLVKRTGEKVFLECVQDMDHENMFWYRQDPGLGLRLIYFSYDVKMKEKGDIPEGYSVSREKKERFSLILESASTNQTSMYLCASGGGTSGVDEQFFGPGTRLTVL.